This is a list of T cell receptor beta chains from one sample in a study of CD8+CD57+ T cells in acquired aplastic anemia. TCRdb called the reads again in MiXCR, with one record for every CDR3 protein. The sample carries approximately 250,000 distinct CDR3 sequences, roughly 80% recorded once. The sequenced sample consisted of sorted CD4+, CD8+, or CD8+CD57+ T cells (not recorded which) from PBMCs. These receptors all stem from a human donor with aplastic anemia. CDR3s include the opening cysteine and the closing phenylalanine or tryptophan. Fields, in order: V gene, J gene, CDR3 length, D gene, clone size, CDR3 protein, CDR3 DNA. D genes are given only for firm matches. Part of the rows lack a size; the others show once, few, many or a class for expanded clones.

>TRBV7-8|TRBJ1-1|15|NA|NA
CASSLAVTANTEAFF
TGTGCCAGCAGCTTAGCTGTGACAGCGAATACTGAAGCTTTCTTT
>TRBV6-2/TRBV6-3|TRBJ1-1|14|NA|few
CVSSGIGLYTEAFF
TGTGTCAGTAGTGGGATAGGGCTGTACACTGAAGCTTTCTTT
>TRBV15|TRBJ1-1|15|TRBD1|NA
CATSRAGTASPEAFF
TGTGCCACCAGTCGAGCCGGGACAGCGAGTCCTGAAGCTTTCTTT
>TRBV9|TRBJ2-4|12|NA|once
CASGPARNMPYF
TGTGCCAGCGGACCAGCTAGGAACATGCCGTACTTC
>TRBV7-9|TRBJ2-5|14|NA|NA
CASSLVAGPLFLCF
TGTGCCAGCAGCTTAGTGGCCGGTCCGCTTTTTTTGTGTTTT
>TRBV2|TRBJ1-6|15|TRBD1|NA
CASSLGGTANSPLRF
TGTGCCAGCAGCTTAGGCGGGACAGCGAATTCACCCCTCCGCTTT
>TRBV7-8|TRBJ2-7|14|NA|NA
CASSFTGEDDTQYF
TGTGCCAGCAGCTTCACGGGGGAGGACGATACGCAGTATTTC
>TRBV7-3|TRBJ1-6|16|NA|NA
CAGSVGEGGYNSPLHF
TGTGCCGGCAGTGTGGGGGAGGGCGGCTATAATTCACCCCTCCACTTT
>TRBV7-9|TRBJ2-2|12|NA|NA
CASRLAGRTIFF
TGTGCCAGCAGGCTCGCGGGAAGGACCATATTTTTT
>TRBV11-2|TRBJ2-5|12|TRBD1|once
CASRSTGYAQYF
TGTGCCAGCAGGTCGACAGGGTACGCCCAGTACTTC
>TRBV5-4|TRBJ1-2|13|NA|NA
CASSHGIAGGYTF
TGTGCCAGCAGCCATGGTATCGCAGGTGGCTACACCTTC
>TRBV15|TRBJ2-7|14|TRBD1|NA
CATSRGGTGVEQYF
TGTGCCACCAGCAGAGGCGGGACAGGGGTTGAGCAGTACTTC
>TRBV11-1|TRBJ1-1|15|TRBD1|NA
CASSLRDRGNTEAFF
TGTGCCAGCAGCTTACGCGACAGGGGGAACACTGAAGCTTTCTTT
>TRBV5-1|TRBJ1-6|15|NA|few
CASSLDPAGNSPLHF
TGCGCCAGCAGCTTGGATCCAGCGGGGAATTCACCCCTCCACTTT
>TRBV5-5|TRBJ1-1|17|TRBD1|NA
CASSWDNGQGGNTEAFF
TGTGCCAGCAGCTGGGACAACGGACAGGGAGGAAACACTGAAGCTTTCTTT
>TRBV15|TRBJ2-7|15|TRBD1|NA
CATSRDRTGGYEQYF
TGTGCCACCAGCAGAGATAGGACAGGGGGGTACGAGCAGTACTTC
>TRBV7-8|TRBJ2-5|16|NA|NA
CASSLGASPTTQTQYF
TGTGCCAGCAGCTTAGGGGCTAGCCCTACTACGCAGACCCAGTACTTC
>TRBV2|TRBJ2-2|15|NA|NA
CASSLSGGYTGELFF
TGTGCCAGCAGTTTAAGTGGGGGGTACACCGGGGAGCTGTTTTTT
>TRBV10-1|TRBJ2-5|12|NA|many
CASSDSTETQYF
TGCGCCAGCAGTGACAGCACAGAGACCCAGTACTTC
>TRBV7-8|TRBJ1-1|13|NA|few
CASSLDMNTEAFF
TGTGCCAGCAGTCTCGACATGAACACTGAAGCTTTCTTT
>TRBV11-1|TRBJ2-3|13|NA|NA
CASSLGSTNTQYF
TGTGCCAGCAGCTTAGGGTCAACTAATACGCAGTATTTT
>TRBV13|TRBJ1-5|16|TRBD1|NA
CASSLPGQGARQPQHF
TGTGCCAGCAGCTTACCGGGACAGGGGGCGCGTCAGCCCCAGCATTTT
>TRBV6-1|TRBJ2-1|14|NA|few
CASSQGGGRNEQFF
TGTGCCAGCAGCCAGGGGGGCGGACGGAATGAGCAGTTCTTC
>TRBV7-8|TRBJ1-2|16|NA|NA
CASSFDPDGIVLSYTF
TGTGCCAGCAGCTTTGATCCAGACGGGATCGTCCTTTCCTACACCTTC
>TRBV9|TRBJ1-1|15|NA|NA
CASSLETSGNTAAFF
TGTGCCAGCAGCTTAGAGACTAGCGGGAACACTGCAGCTTTCTTT
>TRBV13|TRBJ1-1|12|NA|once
CASSHLGTEAFF
TGTGCCAGCAGCCATCTGGGAACTGAAGCTTTCTTT
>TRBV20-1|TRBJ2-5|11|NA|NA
CSVQGERTQYF
TGCAGTGTCCAAGGGGAGCGGACCCAGTACTTC
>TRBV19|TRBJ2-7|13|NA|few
CASSILVRSEQYF
TGTGCCAGTAGTATTCTGGTGAGGAGTGAGCAGTACTTC
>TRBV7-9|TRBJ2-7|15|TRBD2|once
CASSLGTSGRDEQYF
TGTGCCAGCAGCTTAGGGACTAGCGGGAGGGACGAGCAGTACTTC
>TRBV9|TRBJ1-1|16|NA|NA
CASSPDGQTLNTEAFF
TGTGCCAGCAGCCCGGACGGTCAGACCCTAAATACTGAAGCTTTCTTT
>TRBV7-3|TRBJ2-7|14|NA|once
CASSQCSGPYEQYF
TGTGCCAGCAGCCAGTGTAGCGGACCCTACGAGCAGTACTTC
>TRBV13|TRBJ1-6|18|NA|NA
CASSSLTSLSSYNSPLHF
TGTGCCAGCAGCTCCCTGACTAGCCTAAGCTCCTACAATTCACCCCTCCACTTT
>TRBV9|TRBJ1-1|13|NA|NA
CASSWDRGSEAFF
TGTGCCAGCAGCTGGGATAGGGGGAGTGAAGCTTTCTTT
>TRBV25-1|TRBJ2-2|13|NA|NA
CASSEINAGELFF
TGTGCCAGCAGTGAAATTAACGCCGGGGAGCTGTTTTTT
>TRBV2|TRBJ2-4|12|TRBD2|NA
CASGGAGINQHF
TGTGCCAGCGGTGGAGCGGGGATCAATCAGCACTTC
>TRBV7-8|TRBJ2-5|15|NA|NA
CASSLRGSSDETHYF
TGTGCCAGCAGCTTAAGGGGGAGTTCCGATGAGACGCATTACTTC
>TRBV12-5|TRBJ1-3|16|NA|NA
CASSPGDGPSGNTIYF
TGTGCCAGCAGCCCTGGGGACGGACCCTCTGGAAACACCATATATTTT
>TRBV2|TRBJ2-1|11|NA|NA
CASSGYNEQFF
TGTGCCAGCAGTGGATACAATGAGCAGTTCTTC
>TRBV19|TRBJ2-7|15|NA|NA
CASSLATGASYEQYF
TGTGCCAGTAGTCTAGCTACCGGAGCCTCCTACGAGCAGTACTTC
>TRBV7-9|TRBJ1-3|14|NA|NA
CASSSASAVGTLYF
TGTGCCAGCAGCTCGGCCAGCGCAGTGGGCACCTTATATTTT
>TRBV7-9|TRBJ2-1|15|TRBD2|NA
CASSIAGGGLNYQFF
TGTGCCAGCAGCATAGCGGGGGGAGGCCTAAACTATCAGTTCTTC
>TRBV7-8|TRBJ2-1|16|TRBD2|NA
CASSFHPGGGTLSQFF
TGTGCCAGCAGCTTTCATCCAGGCGGGGGGACCCTTTCCCAGTTCTTC
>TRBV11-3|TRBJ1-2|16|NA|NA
CASSSRLTGLDYGYTF
TGTGCCAGCAGCTCACGTCTGACAGGCTTGGACTATGGCTACACCTTC
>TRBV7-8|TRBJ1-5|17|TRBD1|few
CASSFHPDGTGGLTQHF
TGTGCCAGCAGCTTTCATCCAGACGGGACAGGGGGTTTGACCCAGCATTTT
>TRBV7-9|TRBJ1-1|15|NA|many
CASSFQRSGGTDEFF
TGTGCCAGCAGCTTTCAAAGAAGCGGGGGGACCGATGAGTTCTTT
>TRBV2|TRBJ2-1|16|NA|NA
CASSQGGTNGQDVQFF
TGTGCCAGCAGCCAGGGGGGCACAAACGGTCAGGATGTGCAGTTCTTC
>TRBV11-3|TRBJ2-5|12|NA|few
CARNGARETQYF
TGTGCCAGAAACGGGGCTAGGGAGACCCAGTACTTC
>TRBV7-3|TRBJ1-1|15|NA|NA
CASSLEMTPNTEDFF
TGTGCCAGCAGCTTAGAGATGACCCCCAACACGGAAGACTTCTTT
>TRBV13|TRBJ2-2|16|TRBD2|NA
CASSLRLAGNTGELFF
TGTGCCAGCAGCTTACGGCTAGCGGGAAATACCGGGGAGCTGTTTTTT
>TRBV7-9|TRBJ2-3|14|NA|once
CASSAGRGDEAKYF
TGTGCCAGCAGCGCCGGGAGAGGTGACGAAGCGAAGTATTTT
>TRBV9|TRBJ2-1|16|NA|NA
CASSAQSRAGTDEQFF
TGTGCCAGCAGCGCTCAAAGTCGCGCGGGGACGGATGAGCAGTTCTTC
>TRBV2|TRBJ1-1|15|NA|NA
CASGGVGGDTTEAFF
TGTGCCAGCGGGGGGGTGGGGGGGGATACCACTGAAGCTTTCTTT
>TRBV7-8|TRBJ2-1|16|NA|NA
CASSLQRGGDTQYQFF
TGTGCCAGCAGCTTACAGAGAGGTGGCGATACGCAGTATCAGTTCTTC
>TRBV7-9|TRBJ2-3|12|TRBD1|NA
CASSPGSGGQYF
TGTGCCAGCAGCCCGGGGTCAGGGGGCCAGTATTTT
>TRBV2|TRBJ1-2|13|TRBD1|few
CASGQGGAGGYTF
TGTGCCAGCGGCCAAGGGGGCGCAGGTGGCTACACTTTC
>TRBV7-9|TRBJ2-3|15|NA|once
CASSVGRSPGDPQYF
TGCGCCAGCAGCGTAGGAAGAAGCCCGGGGGACCCACAATATTTT
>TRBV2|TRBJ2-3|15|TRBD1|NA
CASEVGGRERKTFGF
TGTGCCAGCGAGGTAGGGGGCAGAGAGAGGAAGACTTTTGGCTTT
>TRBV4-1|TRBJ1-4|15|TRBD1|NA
CASSPWTGRGEKLFF
TGCGCCAGCAGTCCCTGGACAGGGAGAGGTGAAAAACTGTTTTTT
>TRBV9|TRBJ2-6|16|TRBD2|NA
CASSLAGNYQSYVLTF
TGTGCCAGCAGCTTAGCGGGGAACTACCAGTCCTACGTCCTGACTTTC
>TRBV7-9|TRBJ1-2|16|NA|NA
CASSFQRSGVGDEHTF
TGTGCCAGCAGCTTTCAAAGAAGCGGGGTCGGCGATGAGCACACCTTC